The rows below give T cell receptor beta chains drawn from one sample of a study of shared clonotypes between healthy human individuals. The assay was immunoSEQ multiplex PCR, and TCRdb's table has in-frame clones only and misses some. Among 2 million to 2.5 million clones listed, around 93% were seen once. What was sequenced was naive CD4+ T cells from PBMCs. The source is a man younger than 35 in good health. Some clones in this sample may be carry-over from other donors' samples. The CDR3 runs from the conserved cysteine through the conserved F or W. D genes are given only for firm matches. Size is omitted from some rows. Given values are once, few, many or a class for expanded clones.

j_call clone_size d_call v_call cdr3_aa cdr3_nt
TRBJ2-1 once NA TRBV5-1 CASRGGGGEQFF TGCGCCAGCAGGGGCGGAGGGGGTGAGCAGTTCTTC
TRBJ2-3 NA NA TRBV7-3 CASSLTSGDTQYF TGTGCCAGCAGCTTAACTTCAGGGGATACGCAGTATTTT
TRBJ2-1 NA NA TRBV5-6 CASSDRLSYNEQFF TGTGCCAGCAGCGACAGGTTATCCTACAATGAGCAGTTCTTC
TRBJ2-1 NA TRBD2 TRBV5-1 CASSGLAGGPSEQFF TGCGCCAGCAGCGGACTAGCGGGAGGGCCGAGTGAGCAGTTCTTC
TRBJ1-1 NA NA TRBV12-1 CASSHRDREAFF TGTGCCAGCAGCCACCGGGACAGGGAAGCTTTCTTT
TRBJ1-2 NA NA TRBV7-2 CASSPSGLGGSGGYTF TGTGCCAGCAGCCCGAGCGGTTTAGGGGGGAGTGGTGGCTACACCTTC
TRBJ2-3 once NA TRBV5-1 CASSWALWSTDTQYF TGCGCCAGCAGCTGGGCCCTATGGAGCACAGATACGCAGTATTTT
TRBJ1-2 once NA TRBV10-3 CAISEKDRSYGYTF TGTGCCATCAGTGAAAAGGACCGTTCCTATGGCTACACCTTC
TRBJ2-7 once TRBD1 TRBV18 CASSQDRWREQYF TGTGCCAGCTCCCAGGACAGGTGGCGCGAGCAGTACTTC
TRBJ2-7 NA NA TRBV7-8 CASSFPAQGGEQYF TGTGCCAGCAGCTTCCCGGCGCAGGGCGGCGAGCAGTACTTC
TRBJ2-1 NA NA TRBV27 CASRRQKTAFEQFF TGTGCCAGCCGACGACAAAAAACAGCGTTTGAGCAGTTCTTC
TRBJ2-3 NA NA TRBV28 CASSPVGVYSDTQYF TGTGCCAGCAGCCCGGTGGGGGTGTACAGTGATACGCAGTATTTT
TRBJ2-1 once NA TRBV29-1 CSVARGFF TGCAGCGTCGCCCGTGGGTTCTTC
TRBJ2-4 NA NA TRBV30 CAWSGGTVDIQYF TGTGCCTGGAGTGGAGGTACCGTGGACATTCAGTACTTC
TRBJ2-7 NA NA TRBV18 CASSPQAGTPYEQYF TGTGCCAGCTCACCACAAGCCGGGACCCCGTACGAGCAGTACTTC
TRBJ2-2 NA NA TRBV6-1 CASSEQGSDLTGELFF TGTGCCAGCAGTGAACAAGGGTCAGACCTCACCGGGGAGCTGTTTTTT
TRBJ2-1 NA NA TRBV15 CATSRGGRGSYNEQFF TGTGCCACCAGCAGAGGGGGTAGGGGCTCCTACAATGAGCAGTTCTTC
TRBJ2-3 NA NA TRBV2 CASARNSADTQYF TGTGCCAGCGCAAGGAACTCGGCAGATACGCAGTATTTT
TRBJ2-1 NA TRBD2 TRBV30 CAWSFVSGNDEQFF TGTGCCTGGAGTTTCGTTAGCGGGAACGATGAGCAGTTCTTC
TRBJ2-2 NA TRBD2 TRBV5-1 CASSGLAGVGGELFF TGCGCCAGCAGTGGACTAGCGGGAGTCGGCGGGGAGCTGTTTTTT
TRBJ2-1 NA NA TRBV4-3 CASSQLLNNEQFF TGCGCCAGCAGCCAACTCCTAAACAATGAGCAGTTCTTC
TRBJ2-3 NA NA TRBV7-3 CASSLTRDRTDTQYF TGTGCCAGCAGCTTGACTCGAGATAGGACAGATACGCAGTATTTT
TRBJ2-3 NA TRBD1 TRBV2 CASILLRDSNTQYF TGTGCCAGCATTCTTCTCCGGGACAGCAATACGCAGTATTTT
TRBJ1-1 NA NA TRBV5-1 CASSLGRAAEAFF TGCGCCAGCAGCTTGGGCAGGGCCGCTGAAGCTTTCTTT
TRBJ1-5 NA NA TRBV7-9 CASSLDANQPQHF TGTGCCAGCAGCTTAGATGCCAATCAGCCCCAGCATTTT
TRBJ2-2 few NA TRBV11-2 CASSLEGLHGGELFF TGTGCCAGCAGCTTAGAGGGACTTCATGGCGGGGAGCTGTTTTTT
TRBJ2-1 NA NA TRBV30 CAWSQTVYNEQFF TGTGCCTGGAGTCAAACTGTCTACAATGAGCAGTTCTTC
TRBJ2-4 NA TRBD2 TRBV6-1 CASSEGLAGGPLAKNIQYF TGTGCCAGCAGTGAGGGACTAGCGGGAGGGCCTTTGGCCAAAAACATTCAGTACTTC
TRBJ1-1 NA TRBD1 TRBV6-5 CASSPPGGNTEAFF TGTGCCAGCAGTCCCCCAGGGGGGAACACTGAAGCTTTCTTT
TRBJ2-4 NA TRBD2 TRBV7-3 CASRQAGAAKNIQYF TGTGCCAGCAGACAAGCGGGGGCAGCCAAAAACATTCAGTACTTC
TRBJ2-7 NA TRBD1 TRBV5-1 CASWQGDSRYEQYF TGCGCCAGCTGGCAAGGGGACAGTCGCTACGAGCAGTACTTC
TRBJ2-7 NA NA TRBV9 CASSVGGADYEQYF TGTGCCAGCAGCGTCGGCGGGGCCGACTACGAGCAGTACTTC
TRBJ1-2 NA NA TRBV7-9 CASSLAGFGYGYTF TGTGCCAGCAGCTTAGCCGGGTTTGGCTATGGCTACACCTTC
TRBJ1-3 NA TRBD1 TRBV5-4 CASSSSTGGFFGNTIYF TGTGCCAGCAGCTCGTCGACAGGGGGCTTTTTCGGAAACACCATATATTTT
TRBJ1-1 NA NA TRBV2 CASSELAEAFF TGTGCCAGCAGTGAACTGGCTGAAGCTTTCTTT
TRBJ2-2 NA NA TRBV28 CASSSSAGAVIATGELFF TGTGCCAGCAGTTCCTCCGCCGGCGCGGTAATTGCGACCGGGGAGCTGTTTTTT
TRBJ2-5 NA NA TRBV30 CAWSVAMTTQETQYF TGTGCCTGGAGTGTAGCTATGACGACCCAAGAGACCCAGTACTTC
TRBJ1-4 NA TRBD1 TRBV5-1 CASKVVQGGEKLFF TGCGCCAGCAAGGTGGTCCAGGGGGGTGAAAAACTGTTTTTT
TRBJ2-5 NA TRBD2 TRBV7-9 CASSKLLAGDVEETQYF TGTGCCAGCAGCAAACTATTAGCGGGAGATGTGGAAGAGACCCAGTACTTC
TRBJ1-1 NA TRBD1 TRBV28 CASRGRGARTEAFF TGTGCCAGCAGAGGCAGGGGGGCTAGGACTGAAGCTTTCTTT
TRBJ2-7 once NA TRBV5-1 CASSLGLPSEQYF TGCGCCAGCAGCTTAGGGCTGCCGAGCGAGCAGTACTTC
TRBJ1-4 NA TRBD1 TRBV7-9 CASSPGTGSREKLFF TGTGCCAGCAGCCCAGGGACAGGGAGCCGCGAAAAACTGTTTTTT
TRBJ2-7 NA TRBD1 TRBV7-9 CASSFETGVFF TGTGCCAGCAGCTTCGAGACAGGGGTTTTCTTC
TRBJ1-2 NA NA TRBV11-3 CASSHEAAVKSGYTF TGTGCCAGCAGCCACGAAGCTGCGGTTAAGTCTGGCTACACCTTC
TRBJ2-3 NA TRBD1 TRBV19 CASSNRGPTSTDTQYF TGTGCCAGTAGTAACAGGGGGCCGACTTCCACAGATACGCAGTATTTT
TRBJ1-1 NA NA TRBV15 CATSVALTDTEAFF TGTGCCACCAGTGTCGCTCTTACGGACACTGAAGCTTTCTTT
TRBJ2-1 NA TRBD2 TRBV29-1 CSAIRTSGSSFNEQFF TGCAGCGCCATCCGGACTAGCGGGAGCTCTTTCAATGAGCAGTTCTTC
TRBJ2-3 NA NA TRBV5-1 CASPIFTVSTDTQYF TGCGCCAGTCCTATATTTACGGTTAGCACAGATACGCAGTATTTT
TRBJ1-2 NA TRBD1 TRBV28 CASSSTDGTVYGYTF TGTGCCAGCAGTTCTACCGACGGGACAGTATATGGCTACACCTTC
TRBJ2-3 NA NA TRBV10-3 CAISVGSLRTDTQYF TGTGCCATCAGTGTGGGCAGCCTAAGGACAGATACGCAGTATTTT
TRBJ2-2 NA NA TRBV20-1 CSALSREELFF TGCAGTGCGCTTAGCCGCGAGGAGCTGTTTTTT
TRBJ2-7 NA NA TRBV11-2 CASSSLTGTYEQYF TGTGCCAGCAGCTCGCTGACCGGGACCTACGAGCAGTACTTC